Given below is one TCR beta chain in context. Its antigen is unidentified. The V and J ends lost 7 bases and 3 bases respectively, with 9 bases between them. This CDR3 is 13 amino acids long. Germline CDR1 is KGHDR and CDR2 is SFDVKD. This specimen comes from a study of T cell responses to AZD1222 COVID-19 vaccine. The table came from immunoSEQ multiplex PCR; TCRdb's copy has only in-frame clones and leaves some out. The sample has approximately 140,000 clones; roughly nine tenths are singletons. Study-wide results and limits: Repertoire sampling happened only post peak T cell response. Spike-specific TCR breadth and depth grew following two AZD1222 doses. At baseline, seropositivity was found in only six or seven AZD1222 recipients.

This receptor was obtained from an adult in good health. The source material was peripheral blood, sampled on day 0 of AZD1222 vaccination. V and J are TRBV24-1 and TRBJ2-1; D ambiguous. CDR3 sequence: CATSRLDYNEQFF. The CDR3 coding sequence is TGTGCCACCAGCAGACTGGACTACAATGAGCAGTTCTTC.